One sample yielded the 14 T cell receptor beta chains listed below, sequenced in a study of T cells after yellow fever vaccination. TCRdb re-analysed the 5' RACE reads in MiXCR, keeping a single row per CDR3 protein. Counted here are hundreds of thousands of distinct CDR3 sequences, around a sixth occurring once; the ten biggest clones make up 18%. Source: PBMCs, taken before the yellow fever booster vaccination. The receptors originated from a man younger than 35 who received the YFV17D yellow fever vaccine.

This clonotype was seen more than once but under ten times. The DNA for the CDR3 is TGTGCCAGCAGCCAAGAGACTAGCGCAAAAGAGACCCAGTACTTC. Translation gives CASSQETSAKETQYF. The chain combines TRBV4-2 with TRBJ2-5; 8 positions match TRBD2. V gave up 0 bases and J gave up 3 bases; unmatched junction bases: 3. The CDR3 extends over 15 amino acids. Germline CDR1 is LGHNA and CDR2 is YNFKEQ.

The chain has TRBV7-9 and TRBJ2-3, with D hard to call. The CDR3 extends over 16 amino acids. The germline CDR1 and CDR2 sequences are SEHNR and FQNEAQ (reference sequence). The V and J ends lost 5 bases and 0 bases respectively, with 15 bases between them. Here the CDR3 DNA reads TGTGCCAGCAGCGACCCCTGGGCGGTGAGCACAGATACGCAGTATTTT. Encoded protein: CASSDPWAVSTDTQYF.

This clonotype was observed a handful of times. This sequence joins TRBV4-1 and TRBJ1-6; 11 bases line up with TRBD1. After removal of 4 bases from V and 10 bases from J, the junction contained 12 bases not matched to a gene. The CDR3 loop spans 17 amino acids. Germline loops: CDR1 MGHRA, CDR2 YSYEKL. The CDR3 DNA reads as TGCGCCAGCAGCCTCATTGTTGGGACAGGGGGACTGTCACCCCTCCACTTT. It is translated as CASSLIVGTGGLSPLHF.

The V gene is TRBV7-3, the J gene TRBJ2-1; 8 bases line up with TRBD1. Trimming took 5 bases from V and 9 from J; bases not matched to a gene: 12. The CDR3 is made up of 15 amino acids. Germline CDR1 is SGHTA and CDR2 is FQGTGA. CDR3 nucleotides: TGTGCCAGCAGCCGAACGTGGGCAGGGGGCGGTGAGCAGTTCTTC. Protein sequence: CASSRTWAGGGEQFF.

This clonotype occurred a few times. This chain uses TRBV6-5 with TRBJ1-4; no reliable D call. V gave up 11 bases and J gave up 0 bases, with 13 bases separating them. The CDR3 loop spans 14 amino acids. Germline V CDR1 and CDR2: MNHEY, SVGAGI. The CDR3 coding sequence is TGTGCCGTTCGGAGGGCCTCAACTAATGAAAAACTGTTTTTT. Its protein is CAVRRASTNEKLFF.

The rearrangement links TRBV7-2 to TRBJ2-3; D is unresolved. V dropped 2 bases and J dropped 7 bases, with 1 base sitting between them. This CDR3 has 10 amino acids. The germline V gene encodes CDR1 SGHTA and CDR2 FQGNSA. CDR3 sequence reads: CASSLHTQYF. The CDR3 region has the DNA TGTGCCAGCAGCTTACATACGCAGTATTTT.

This rearrangement joins TRBV4-2 to TRBJ1-4, with 7 bases fitting TRBD1. Trimming at V came to 3 bases and at J to 8 bases, leaving 12 bases not matched to a gene. From germline, CDR1 is LGHNA and CDR2 YNFKEQ. The CDR3 sequence is 16 residues long. CDR3: CASSHSIQGINEKLFF. CDR3 sequence (DNA): TGTGCCAGCAGCCATTCCATACAGGGGATAAACGAAAAACTGTTTTTT.

This clonotype was picked up a small number of times. The chain carries TRBV5-1 and TRBJ2-1; no clear D gene. The germline V gene encodes CDR1 SGHRS and CDR2 YFSETQ. The CDR3 sequence is 12 residues long. Between the trimmed V and J ends, which lost 4 bases and 8 bases, there was a span of 10 bases. The CDR3 nucleotides are TGCGCCAGCAGCCAGAAACGGGATGAGCAGTTCTTC. Its protein is CASSQKRDEQFF.

The chain carries TRBV4-3 and TRBJ2-1; D is possibly TRBD1 (6 bases). V dropped 0 bases and J dropped 12 bases, with 15 bases sitting between them. This CDR3 comprises 14 residues. In germline, CDR1 is LGHNA, CDR2 YSLEER. The CDR3 spells CASSQEQGGRGQFF. The CDR3 DNA sequence: TGCGCCAGCAGCCAAGAGCAAGGGGGACGGGGGCAGTTCTTC.

This clonotype showed up many times. The gene calls are TRBV7-8 and TRBJ1-2; D is perhaps TRBD1 (6 bases). The V gene lost 3 bases and the J gene lost 7 bases, with 15 bases spanning the gap. Per germline, CDR1 SGHVS and CDR2 FQNEAQ. The CDR3 has 14 amino acids. CDR3 protein: CASSFSQGTGGYTF. DNA of the CDR3: TGTGCCAGCAGCTTTAGTCAGGGGACGGGTGGCTACACCTTC.

J is TRBJ1-1 and V is TRBV12-3 or TRBV12-4; D gene unclear. Trimming removed 6 bases from V and 9 bases from J, with 11 bases in between. This CDR3 is 11 amino acids long. CDR3 coding DNA: TGTGCCAGCAGAAAAGACAAACAAGCTTTCTTT. The encoded protein is CASRKDKQAFF.

This clonotype showed up just a few times. The genes are TRBV12-5 and TRBJ1-2; TRBD1 agrees at 7 bases. The CDR3 has 15 amino acids. Germline CDR1 is LGHNT and CDR2 is FRNRAP. The V gene end was trimmed by 7 bases and the J gene end by 4 bases; junction bases not matched to a gene: 12. As DNA, the CDR3 is TGTGCTAGTGCCAGGGAAACAGGGGTGTTCTATGGCTACACCTTC. Its translation is CASARETGVFYGYTF.

A few counts support this clonotype. The chain carries TRBV27 and TRBJ1-2, with a possible D match to TRBD1 (5 bases). Germline lookup yields CDR1 MNHEY and CDR2 SMNVEV (reference sequence). Trimming left V 0 bases short and J 7 bases short, with 15 bases between. The CDR3 loop spans 15 amino acids. The CDR3 loop is CASSLSRGSTGGYTF. The CDR3 region has the DNA TGTGCCAGCAGTTTATCGCGGGGTAGTACAGGTGGCTACACCTTC.

The V call is TRBV29-1, the J call TRBJ1-4; the D gene is possibly TRBD1 (6 bases). The CDR3 is 12 residues long. The V and J ends lost 6 bases and 1 base respectively, with 6 bases between them. Germline CDR1 and CDR2: SQVTM and ANQGSEA. CDR3 DNA: TGCAGCGTACAGGGAACTAATGAAAAACTGTTTTTT. It yields the protein CSVQGTNEKLFF.